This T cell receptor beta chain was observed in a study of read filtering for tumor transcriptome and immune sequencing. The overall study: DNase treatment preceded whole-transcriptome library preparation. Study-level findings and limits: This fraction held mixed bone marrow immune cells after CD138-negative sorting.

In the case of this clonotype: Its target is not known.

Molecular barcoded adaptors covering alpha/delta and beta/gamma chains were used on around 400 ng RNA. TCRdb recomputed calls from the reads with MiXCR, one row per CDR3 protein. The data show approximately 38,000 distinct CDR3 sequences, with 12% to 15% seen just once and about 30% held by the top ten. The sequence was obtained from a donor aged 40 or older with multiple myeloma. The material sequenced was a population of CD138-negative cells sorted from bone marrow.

CDR3 sequence reads: CAAGTAYEKLFF. For the CDR3, the DNA is TGTGCCGCGGGGACAGCTTATGAAAAACTGTTTTTT. V gene TRBV28 combines with J gene TRBJ1-4; 7 nucleotides line up with TRBD1. Germline CDR1 reads MDHEN; CDR2 reads SYDVKM. Losses at the gene ends were 11 bases for V and 6 bases for J; bases not matched to a gene: 6. The CDR3 spans 12 residues.